A selection of T cell receptor beta chains follows, all from one sample in a study of blood T cell repertoires in COVID-19. Assay used: immunoSEQ multiplex PCR; TCRdb lists only in-frame clones, some missing. The table includes some 200,000 clones, roughly nine tenths detected once. Material for sequencing was PBMCs or T cells enriched from blood (not recorded which). The receptors stem from a woman between 18 and 29 years old who had recovered from COVID-19. Both conserved end residues are trimmed from each CDR3. Fields, in order: V gene, CDR3 protein.

TRBV7-6 | ASSRQGETQY
TRBV7-3 | ASSLKQGEKLF
TRBV9 | ASSGQGLNTEAF
TRBV9 | ASSVDRAGANVLT
TRBV6-5 | ASSYLAVEAF
TRBV2 | ASSPSDRGPNEKLF
TRBV29-1 | SGASEYNEQF
TRBV30 | AWSVGLAGETQY
TRBV10-1 | ASTRSIDTSNTGELF
TRBV9 | ASSVALAGNTIY
TRBV5-1 | ASSFGGGQPQH
TRBV6-1 | ASSAQPQGVDQPQH
TRBV27 | ASSTLSRGDEKLF
TRBV7-8 | ASSVEEGFGQPQH
TRBV19 | ASSGLTGGGRSGNTIY
TRBV15 | ATSGLGGQLPETQY
TRBV2 | ASYRPSETDTQY
TRBV6-5 | ASSILQGANQPQH
TRBV28 | ASSFVTGAYEQY
TRBV5-4 | ASSLGSGGYRETQY
TRBV5-1 | ASSLGRTAPTDTQY
TRBV5-1 | ASSFRLQRGVNTEAF
TRBV7-2 | ASSPGGLARQF
TRBV9 | ASSETQGTYEQY
TRBV23-1 | ASSQSDRAGSGNTGELF
TRBV11-1 | ASREISNTEAF
TRBV24-1 | ATSDWTESTDTQY
TRBV11-2 | ASSLLAGDSTDTQY